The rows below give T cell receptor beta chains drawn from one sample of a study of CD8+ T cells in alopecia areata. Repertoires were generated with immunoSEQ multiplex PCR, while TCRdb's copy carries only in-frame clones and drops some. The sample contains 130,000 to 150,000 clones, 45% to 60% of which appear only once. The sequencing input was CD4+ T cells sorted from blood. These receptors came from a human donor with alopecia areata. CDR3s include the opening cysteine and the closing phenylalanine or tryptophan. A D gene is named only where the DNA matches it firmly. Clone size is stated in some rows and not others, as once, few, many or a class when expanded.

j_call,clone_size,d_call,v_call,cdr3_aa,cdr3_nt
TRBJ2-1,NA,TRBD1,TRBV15,CATSSGTGLSGEQFF,TGTGCCACCAGCAGCGGGACAGGGTTGAGTGGCGAGCAGTTCTTC
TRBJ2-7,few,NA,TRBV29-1,CSVVGDYEQYF,TGCAGCGTTGTGGGGGATTACGAGCAGTACTTC
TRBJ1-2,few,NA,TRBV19,CASSSAGLTYGYTF,TGTGCCAGTAGTAGTGCGGGCCTAACGTATGGCTACACCTTC
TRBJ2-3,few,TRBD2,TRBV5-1,CASSFVGGGPEDTQYF,TGCGCCAGCAGCTTCGTCGGGGGAGGGCCAGAAGATACGCAGTATTTT
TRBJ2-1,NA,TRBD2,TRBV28,CASKLTSGSNEQFF,TGTGCCAGCAAGTTAACTAGCGGGAGTAATGAGCAGTTCTTC
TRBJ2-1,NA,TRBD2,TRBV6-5,CASSYGSGLINEQFF,TGTGCCAGCAGTTACGGGTCGGGACTAATCAATGAGCAGTTCTTC
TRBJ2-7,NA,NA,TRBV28,CASSSEPSIGEQYF,TGTGCCAGCAGTTCGGAACCATCAATCGGCGAGCAGTACTTC
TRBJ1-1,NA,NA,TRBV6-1,CASSDTMGWGTEAFF,TGTGCCAGCAGTGACACGATGGGCTGGGGAACTGAAGCTTTCTTT
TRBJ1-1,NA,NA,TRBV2,CASSEGGGHTEAFF,TGTGCCAGCAGTGAAGGGGGGGGCCACACTGAAGCTTTCTTT
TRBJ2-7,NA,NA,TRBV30,CAWAWAHYEQYF,TGTGCCTGGGCGTGGGCACACTACGAGCAGTACTTC